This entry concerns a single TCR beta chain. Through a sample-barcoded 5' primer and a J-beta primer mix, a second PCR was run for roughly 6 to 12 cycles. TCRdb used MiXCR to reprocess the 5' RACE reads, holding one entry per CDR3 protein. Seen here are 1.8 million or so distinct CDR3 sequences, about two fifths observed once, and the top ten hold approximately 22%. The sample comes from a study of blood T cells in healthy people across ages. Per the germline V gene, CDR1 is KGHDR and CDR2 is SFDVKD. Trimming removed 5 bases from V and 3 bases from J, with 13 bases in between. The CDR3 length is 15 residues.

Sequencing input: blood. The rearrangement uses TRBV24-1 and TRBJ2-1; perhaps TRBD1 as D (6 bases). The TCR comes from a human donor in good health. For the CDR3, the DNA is TGTGCCACCAGTGCGGAAGGACAGAACTACAATGAGCAGTTCTTC. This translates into CATSAEGQNYNEQFF.